The entry below describes one T cell receptor (beta chain). Using immunoSEQ multiplex PCR, the repertoire was profiled, and TCRdb retains in-frame clones only, with some absent. The data show some 50,000 clones, approximately 87% seen once. These data originate in a study of T cell changes during pregnancy in multiple sclerosis. Trimming at V came to 5 bases and at J to 1 base, leaving 6 bases not matched to a gene. The CDR3 totals 16 residues. Germline loops: CDR1 SGHAT, CDR2 FQDESV (reference sequence). The rearrangement uses TRBV11-1 and TRBJ2-2; 8 nucleotides line up with TRBD2. The sequence was obtained from a female donor in good health, enrolled as a control in a pregnancy study. The sample consisted of peripheral blood, taken in the first trimester of pregnancy. The CDR3 protein is CASSHLSGGNTGELFF. CDR3 in DNA: TGTGCCAGCAGCCACTTGAGCGGGGGGAACACCGGGGAGCTGTTTTTT.